These T cell receptor beta chains were read from a single sample in a study of CD8+ T cells in alopecia areata. Profiling relied on immunoSEQ multiplex PCR, and the TCRdb table lists in-frame clones only, not all of them. The sample records about 150,000 clones, about three fifths being singletons. What was sequenced was CD8+ T cells sorted from blood. The receptor source for this set is a human donor in good health. CDR3s include the opening cysteine and the closing phenylalanine or tryptophan. A D gene is named only where the DNA matches it firmly.

v_call: TRBV28
j_call: TRBJ2-7
d_call: .
cdr3_aa: CASGSNTYEQYF

v_call: TRBV2
j_call: TRBJ1-4
d_call: TRBD1
cdr3_aa: CASSPFSGGFNEKLFF

v_call: TRBV5-1
j_call: TRBJ2-1
d_call: .
cdr3_aa: CASSLGQLKTNEQFF

v_call: TRBV9
j_call: TRBJ1-1
d_call: .
cdr3_aa: CASSRGNTEAFF

v_call: TRBV6-4
j_call: TRBJ2-1
d_call: .
cdr3_aa: CASSDSGDEQFF

v_call: TRBV29-1
j_call: TRBJ2-1
d_call: .
cdr3_aa: CSVESRPGQFF

v_call: TRBV4-1
j_call: TRBJ1-1
d_call: .
cdr3_aa: CASSQGHRDREAFF

v_call: TRBV9
j_call: TRBJ1-4
d_call: .
cdr3_aa: CASSVGGASNEKLFF

v_call: TRBV29-1
j_call: TRBJ2-7
d_call: .
cdr3_aa: CSVTSPGTYYEQYF

v_call: TRBV30
j_call: TRBJ2-7
d_call: TRBD2
cdr3_aa: CAWSVPSGGYEQYF

v_call: TRBV11-2
j_call: TRBJ2-1
d_call: TRBD2
cdr3_aa: CAGSLSGSSRYNEQFF

v_call: TRBV29-1
j_call: TRBJ2-7
d_call: .
cdr3_aa: CSVGQAEGYEQYF

v_call: TRBV9
j_call: TRBJ2-1
d_call: .
cdr3_aa: CASSVVQARGEQFF

v_call: TRBV19
j_call: TRBJ2-1
d_call: .
cdr3_aa: CAAREKGSNEQFF

v_call: TRBV7-2
j_call: TRBJ1-2
d_call: .
cdr3_aa: CASTEDGFYGYTF

v_call: TRBV29-1
j_call: TRBJ2-7
d_call: TRBD1
cdr3_aa: CSVEVRSSRDRSYEQYF

v_call: TRBV11-2
j_call: TRBJ2-4
d_call: .
cdr3_aa: CASSLRTGLAKNIQYF

v_call: TRBV14
j_call: TRBJ2-7
d_call: .
cdr3_aa: CASSRGRGYEQYF

v_call: TRBV13
j_call: TRBJ2-7
d_call: .
cdr3_aa: CASSYQVSYEQYF

v_call: TRBV29-1
j_call: TRBJ1-2
d_call: .
cdr3_aa: CSVERRQYGYTF

v_call: TRBV6-5
j_call: TRBJ2-1
d_call: TRBD2
cdr3_aa: CASSPGTSGANEQFF

v_call: TRBV29-1
j_call: TRBJ2-7
d_call: TRBD1
cdr3_aa: CSVAGTGDSYEQYF

v_call: TRBV2
j_call: TRBJ2-5
d_call: .
cdr3_aa: CASTITRDYQETQYF

v_call: TRBV27
j_call: TRBJ2-7
d_call: .
cdr3_aa: CASRQGSEQYF

v_call: TRBV29-1
j_call: .
d_call: .
cdr3_aa: CSVLPGTVYEQYF

v_call: TRBV7-9
j_call: TRBJ2-1
d_call: .
cdr3_aa: CASSSKGHRNEQFF

v_call: TRBV9
j_call: TRBJ2-1
d_call: .
cdr3_aa: CASSVGGVTNEQFF

v_call: TRBV29-1
j_call: TRBJ2-1
d_call: .
cdr3_aa: CSVEEGQGPYNEQFF

v_call: TRBV19
j_call: TRBJ1-1
d_call: .
cdr3_aa: CASSIFTEAFF

v_call: TRBV11-2
j_call: TRBJ2-6
d_call: .
cdr3_aa: CASSPQGANVLTF

v_call: TRBV13
j_call: TRBJ2-3
d_call: TRBD2
cdr3_aa: CASSGLAGDDSTDTQYF

v_call: TRBV27
j_call: TRBJ2-1
d_call: TRBD2
cdr3_aa: CASSGTTSGNEQFF

v_call: TRBV19
j_call: TRBJ1-2
d_call: TRBD1
cdr3_aa: CASRSLRDRVFLTF

v_call: TRBV2
j_call: TRBJ2-5
d_call: TRBD2
cdr3_aa: CASSESGLAGRQETQYF

v_call: TRBV30
j_call: TRBJ2-7
d_call: TRBD1
cdr3_aa: CAWIGTGVYEQYF

v_call: TRBV27
j_call: TRBJ2-1
d_call: .
cdr3_aa: CASSLSHYNEQFF

v_call: TRBV29-1
j_call: TRBJ1-3
d_call: .
cdr3_aa: CSVELSRSGNTIYF

v_call: TRBV11-2
j_call: TRBJ1-2
d_call: .
cdr3_aa: CASSESGWWGYTF

v_call: TRBV29-1
j_call: TRBJ2-7
d_call: TRBD2
cdr3_aa: CSVDTSGEQYF

v_call: TRBV29-1
j_call: TRBJ2-4
d_call: TRBD1
cdr3_aa: CSVRQGGNIQYF

v_call: TRBV5-4
j_call: TRBJ2-1
d_call: TRBD2
cdr3_aa: CASSLVAGSYNEQFF

v_call: TRBV10-2
j_call: TRBJ2-7
d_call: TRBD2
cdr3_aa: CASSVRGGYEQYF

v_call: TRBV10-2
j_call: TRBJ2-5
d_call: TRBD2
cdr3_aa: CASSEPASGWETQYF

v_call: TRBV5-1
j_call: TRBJ1-2
d_call: .
cdr3_aa: CASSDGPGQSNPYGYTF

v_call: TRBV7-3
j_call: TRBJ2-1
d_call: .
cdr3_aa: CASSNSLGPGNEQFF

v_call: TRBV7-9
j_call: TRBJ2-5
d_call: .
cdr3_aa: CASSPDSQETQYF

v_call: TRBV15
j_call: TRBJ1-1
d_call: .
cdr3_aa: CATSRDPVSEAFF

v_call: TRBV30
j_call: TRBJ1-1
d_call: .
cdr3_aa: CAWSPGDTEAFF

v_call: TRBV5-6
j_call: TRBJ1-1
d_call: TRBD1
cdr3_aa: CASSRGQSWYTEAFF

v_call: TRBV11-2
j_call: TRBJ2-7
d_call: .
cdr3_aa: CASSLDRGAHEQYF

v_call: TRBV29-1
j_call: TRBJ2-7
d_call: TRBD1
cdr3_aa: CSVEGQGQYEQYF

v_call: TRBV5-1
j_call: TRBJ2-4
d_call: .
cdr3_aa: CASSRRPHIQYF

v_call: TRBV5-6
j_call: TRBJ2-5
d_call: TRBD2
cdr3_aa: CAATRLADLQETQYF

v_call: TRBV15
j_call: TRBJ1-5
d_call: .
cdr3_aa: CATSARLDRAQPQHF

v_call: TRBV23-1
j_call: TRBJ1-5
d_call: TRBD1
cdr3_aa: CASSQLDRGRDQPQHF

v_call: TRBV9
j_call: TRBJ1-2
d_call: .
cdr3_aa: CASSVALGGGYGYTF